The 22 T cell receptor beta chains in this list originate from one sample, sequenced in a study of cytomegalovirus exposure and HLA in healthy donors. The PCR used 60 Vbeta and 13 Jbeta primers. Sequenced by immunoSEQ multiplex PCR; TCRdb stores in-frame clones only, minus some. The table records under 200,000 clones, 80% of them present only once. The specimen sequenced was PBMCs. These receptors all come from a male donor in good health and CMV-seropositive.

The genes are TRBV6-4 and TRBJ1-1, with no clear D. The CDR3 consists of 13 residues. V gave up 5 bases and J gave up 1 base, with 8 bases separating them. Germline CDR1 reads MRHNA; CDR2 reads SNTAGT. CDR3 loop: CASSTGPNTEAFF. Here the CDR3 DNA reads TGTGCCAGCAGTACCGGTCCGAACACTGAAGCTTTCTTT.

The V gene is TRBV9, the J gene TRBJ2-5, with 11 bases aligning to TRBD2. The end of the DNA is better explained by TRBJ2-7, so the J call may be wrong. The CDR3 consists of 16 residues. Germline V gene lookup returns CDR1 SGDLS and CDR2 YYNGEE. In DNA form, the CDR3 reads TGTGCCAGCAGCGACCAACCTAGCGGGAGGTCGTACGAGCAGTACTTC. As protein: CASSDQPSGRSYEQYF.

This clone has just a few counts. This chain joins TRBV7-9 and TRBJ1-6, with no clear D. This CDR3 has 15 amino acids. CDR1 and CDR2 from the germline V gene are SEHNR and FQNEAQ (reference sequence). V lost 2 bases, J lost 8 bases, and 13 bases lay in between. The CDR3 nucleotides are TGTGCCAGCAGCTTACGGGCGGGTTTGGATTCACCCCTCCACTTT. Its protein is CASSLRAGLDSPLHF.

CDR3 protein: CASRRQGKAFF. For the CDR3, the DNA is TGTGCCAGCAGGCGACAGGGGAAAGCTTTCTTT. This rearrangement joins TRBV6-5 to TRBJ1-1, with 8 nucleotides matching TRBD1. This CDR3 has 11 residues. Germline V lookup: CDR1 MNHEY, CDR2 SVGAGI. V was pared by 6 bases and J by 9 bases, with 3 bases of the junction left unmatched.

The V and J genes are TRBV7-9 and TRBJ2-7, with D possibly TRBD2 on 6 matching bases. Between the trimmed V and J ends, which lost 4 bases and 6 bases, there was a span of 16 bases. CDR3 length: 14 amino acids. Per germline, CDR1 SEHNR and CDR2 FQNEAQ (reference sequence). The CDR3 DNA reads as TGTGCCAGCAGCTCCCCCCCGACTAGGGGCGAGCAGTACTTC. Protein: CASSSPPTRGEQYF. The variable domain in full, with the rest retrieved from reference TRBV7-9 and TRBJ2-7, is DTGVSQNPRHKITKRGQNVTFRCDPISEHNRLYWYRQTLGQGPEFLTYFQNEAQLEKSRLLSDRFSAERPKGSFSTLEIQRTEQGDSAMYLCASSSPPTRGEQYFGPGTRLTVT.

The CDR3 DNA is TGCGCCAGCAGCTTGGATAGTGCTGGAAACACCATATATTTT. Protein: CASSLDSAGNTIYF. The V gene is TRBV5-1, the J gene TRBJ1-3; unclear D gene. Deletions cut 0 bases from V and 2 bases from J, with 6 bases between. The length of the CDR3 is 14 residues. Germline assignment: CDR1 SGHRS and CDR2 YFSETQ.

The chain carries TRBV11-2 and TRBJ2-3, with D unresolved. The ends were cut back, 3 bases at V and 3 bases at J, with 16 bases in the middle. The germline CDR1 and CDR2 sequences are SGHAT and FQNNGV. This CDR3 is built from 16 residues. The CDR3 bases are TGTGCCAGCAGCTTCCGAGGCCGGAGCGTTACAGATACGCAGTATTTT. Translated: CASSFRGRSVTDTQYF. The variable domain in full, completed from reference TRBV11-2 and TRBJ2-3, reads EAGVAQSPRYKIIEKRQSVAFWCNPISGHATLYWYQQILGQGPKLLIQFQNNGVVDDSQLPKDRFSAERLKGVDSTLKIQPAKLEDSAVYLCASSFRGRSVTDTQYFGPGTRLTVL.

V and J are TRBV10-3 and TRBJ2-2; 11 bases are a match to TRBD1. This CDR3 is 18 amino acids long. Germline lookup yields CDR1 ENHRY and CDR2 SYGVKD. V dropped 0 bases and J dropped 3; count of bases not matched to a gene: 6. The CDR3 sequence: CAISESTLGQGDTGELFF. DNA for the CDR3: TGTGCCATCAGTGAGTCGACCCTGGGACAGGGGGACACCGGGGAGCTGTTTTTT.

The gene calls are TRBV10-3 and TRBJ2-5, with 7 bases lining up with TRBD2. V gave up 5 bases and J gave up 5 bases; unmatched junction bases: 5. The CDR3 sequence is 13 residues long. The germline V gene encodes CDR1 ENHRY and CDR2 SYGVKD. CDR3: CAISTGLLETQYF. Here the CDR3 DNA reads TGTGCCATCAGTACGGGACTACTGGAGACCCAGTACTTC.

The chain has TRBV7-9 and TRBJ2-7, with TRBD2 matching over 11 bases. The CDR3 loop spans 17 amino acids. Germline CDR1 and CDR2: SEHNR and FQNEAQ (reference sequence). Trimming cost V 5 bases and J 2 bases; bases outside gene matches: 11. DNA of the CDR3: TGTGCCAGCAGCCTTGGACTAGCGGGTGACACCCCCTACGAGCAGTACTTC. Encoded protein: CASSLGLAGDTPYEQYF.

J is TRBJ2-3 and V is TRBV2; tentative D call: TRBD2 (6 bases). CDR3 length: 12 amino acids. Germline assignment: CDR1 SNHLY and CDR2 FYNNEI. Trimming shortened V by 7 bases and J by 6 bases, and 11 bases separated the two germline ends. CDR3 loop: CASNRLEDTQYF. The CDR3 coding sequence is TGTGCCAGCAACCGACTAGAGGATACGCAGTATTTT.

This clone was recorded only once. This chain's CDR3 is CASSLDSSGRANEQFF. In nucleotides, the CDR3 is TGTGCCAGCAGCTTAGATTCTAGCGGGAGGGCCAATGAGCAGTTCTTC. The rearrangement joins TRBV11-3 to TRBJ2-1, with TRBD2 matching 12 bases. CDR1 is SGHNT and CDR2 is YENEEA in the germline V gene. The CDR3 is 16 residues long. Trimming removed 0 bases from V and 6 bases from J; junction bases left unmatched: 3. Full variable domain (remainder filled in from reference TRBV11-3 and TRBJ2-1): EAGVVQSPRYKIIEKKQPVAFWCNPISGHNTLYWYLQNLGQGPELLIRYENEEAVDDSQLPKDRFSAERLKGVDSTLKIQPAELGDSAVYLCASSLDSSGRANEQFFGPGTRLTVL.

This CDR3 is CASSLGIGEGSGNTIYF. The CDR3 DNA sequence: TGTGCCAGCAGTTTAGGGATCGGGGAGGGCTCTGGAAACACCATATATTTT. The J gene is TRBJ1-3, the V gene TRBV28; D unresolved. Germline CDR1 is MDHEN and CDR2 is SYDVKM. V dropped 2 bases and J dropped 0 bases, with 14 bases sitting between them. CDR3 length: 17 residues. Supplemented by reference TRBV28 and TRBJ1-3, the full variable domain reads DVKVTQSSRYLVKRTGEKVFLECVQDMDHENMFWYRQDPGLGLRLIYFSYDVKMKEKGDIPEGYSVSREKKERFSLILESASTNQTSMYLCASSLGIGEGSGNTIYFGEGSWLTVV.

The rearrangement joins TRBV4-2 to TRBJ2-2, with 7 bases that match TRBD1. This CDR3 has 15 amino acids. Germline CDR1 LGHNA, CDR2 YNFKEQ. The ends lost 4 bases at V and 5 bases at J; junction bases unmatched: 7. CDR3 residues: CASSPGTDFTGELFF. The CDR3 DNA is TGTGCCAGCAGCCCCGGGACAGATTTTACCGGGGAGCTGTTTTTT.

The chain links TRBV21-1 to TRBJ1-1. TRBV21-1 is a pseudogene segment. The CDR3 runs 18 residues. CDR3 loop: CASSTLLMGLRGNTEAFF. CDR3 DNA sequence: TGTGCCAGCAGCACTCTTCTCATGGGACTTCGGGGGAACACTGAAGCTTTCTTT.

The chain carries TRBV19 and TRBJ2-3; D unresolved. The germline V and J ends were trimmed by 1 base and 6 bases, with 11 bases remaining between them. The CDR3 covers 14 residues. The germline gives CDR1 LNHDA, CDR2 SQIVND (reference sequence). The CDR3 loop reads CASSIGGKADTQYF. CDR3 nucleotide sequence: TGTGCCAGTAGTATAGGAGGAAAGGCGGATACGCAGTATTTT.

The rearrangement links TRBV19 to TRBJ2-3; D is perhaps TRBD2 (6 bases). The CDR3 extends over 15 amino acids. Trimming removed 4 bases from V and 0 bases from J, with 11 bases in between. Germline CDR1 LNHDA, CDR2 SQIVND (reference sequence). The chain's CDR3 is CASSTAGTSTDTQYF. CDR3 coding DNA: TGTGCCAGTAGTACAGCCGGGACTAGCACAGATACGCAGTATTTT.

This chain joins TRBV11-3 and TRBJ1-1; TRBD1 matches 7 bases. The CDR3 has 15 residues. Per the germline V gene, CDR1 is SGHNT and CDR2 is YENEEA. V trimming: 0 bases; J trimming: 10 bases; junction bases outside the gene matches: 11. Here the CDR3 DNA reads TGTGCCAGCAGCTTAGATCTAGCAGGGGGGACAAGAGCTTTCTTT. It specifies CASSLDLAGGTRAFF.

The count of this clone is one. The rearrangement links TRBV28 to TRBJ2-7, with TRBD1 matching over 8 bases. V shed 6 bases and J 3 bases; nucleotides not matched to a gene: 13. Germline CDR1 reads MDHEN; CDR2 reads SYDVKM. The CDR3 is 16 residues long. DNA for the CDR3: TGTGCCAGCAGAAAATTTGAAGACAGGGGTGGCTACGAGCAGTACTTC. This sequence encodes CASRKFEDRGGYEQYF.

On this clone: At one end, the junction sequence differs from germline, possibly due to a read error. The CDR3 loop is CASSYSKGQGNSGYTF. The CDR3 DNA sequence: TGTGCCAGCAGTTACTCGAAAGGACAGGGGAACTCTGGCTACACCTTC. The chain combines TRBV6-5 with TRBJ1-2; 9 bases align to TRBD1. This CDR3 region has 16 residues. Germline CDR1 is MNHEY and CDR2 is SVGAGI.

V is TRBV5-1 and J is TRBJ2-2; TRBD1 is a possible D gene (6 bases). In germline, CDR1 is SGHRS, CDR2 YFSETQ. There are 15 residues in the CDR3. With 0 bases removed from V and 2 bases from J, the gap between germline ends came to 8 bases. This chain's CDR3 is CASSLEQGNTGELFF. CDR3 bases: TGCGCCAGCAGCTTGGAACAGGGAAACACCGGGGAGCTGTTTTTT.

The chain employs TRBV7-9 and TRBJ1-2, with D tentatively TRBD1 (5 bases). The V and J ends lost 5 bases and 8 bases respectively, with 15 bases between them. CDR1 is SEHNR and CDR2 is FQNEAQ in the germline V gene (reference sequence). CDR3 size: 13 residues. The CDR3 DNA reads TGTGCCAGCAGCCTGGACACGTGGAGAGGCTACACCTTC. Its translation: CASSLDTWRGYTF.